This TCR beta chain comes out of a study of blood T cell repertoires in COVID-19. The overall study: PBMCs, B-cell-depleted T cells, or T cells were the source of the cDNA or gDNA that made up the material.

Donors in Cohort 3 who had recovered were those with two negative PCRs, healthcare professional clearance, or resolution of their symptoms. TCRdb's copy holds only in-frame clones and misses some; the assay was immunoSEQ multiplex PCR. The data hold about 200,000 clones, with approximately 90% observed a single time. J gave up 6 bases and V 3 bases, and 8 bases lay outside the gene matches. Germline loops: CDR1 SGHTA, CDR2 FQGNSA. The CDR3 sequence is 14 residues long. Sequences were obtained from PBMCs or T cells enriched from blood (not recorded which). The V call is TRBV7-2, the J call TRBJ2-7, with 7 bases matching TRBD2. This TCR came from a man aged 25 to 40 who had recovered from COVID-19. The CDR3 bases are TGTGCCAGCAGCTTGGGCGGGAGAATTGCCGAGCAGTACTTC. Translating gives CASSLGGRIAEQYF.